Following are 19 T cell receptor beta chains from one sample sequenced in a study of T-cell reconstitution after alpha-beta-depleted transplantation in children listed by TCRdb under 2016. Libraries were prepared through PCR. Sequencing took place on an Illumina HiSeq 2500. To normalize quantification of the TCRbeta repertoire, the TCR libraries were built with molecular barcoding that relied on unique molecular identifiers. TCRdb's own reprocessing of the public reads used fastp at Q25 and MiXCR and kept productive beta chains. Under each unique CDR3 protein, matching rows form one entry showing the most common genes and DNA. The sample includes a few hundred thousand distinct CDR3 sequences, with over 9.5% observed a single time. The top ten clonotypes cover less than 8% of the sample. The treatment or condition label, read with the paper, signifies: allogeneic hematopoietic cell transplantation with graft depleted of TCRalphabeta T cells and CD19 B cells.

Specimen: PBMCs, collected before TCRalphabeta/CD19-depleted stem cell transplant. The origin of the receptors is a boy younger than two with acute myeloid leukemia, due to receive a stem cell transplant.

This clonotype was counted many times. The V and J genes are TRBV10-3 and TRBJ2-5, with 7 bases lining up with TRBD2. Trimming cost V 2 bases and J 10 bases; bases outside gene matches: 19. Germline CDR1 is ENHRY and CDR2 is SYGVKD. The CDR3 sequence is 17 residues long. CDR3 amino acids: CAISERFRGEGYGDQYF. The DNA for the CDR3 is TGTGCCATCAGTGAGCGTTTCCGAGGGGAGGGCTACGGTGACCAGTACTTC.

This clonotype was detected many times. The CDR3 nucleotides are TGTGCCAGCAGTGATCAAGGGTCGTCCTACGAGCAGTACTTC. Translating it yields CASSDQGSSYEQYF. V gene TRBV25-1 combines with J gene TRBJ2-7; no clear D gene. V was cut by 3 bases and J by 1 base, with 10 bases left in between. The CDR3 consists of 14 residues. Germline V CDR1 and CDR2: MGHDK, SYGVNS.

This clonotype was found many times. This chain uses TRBV5-1 with TRBJ1-2, with a weak D call TRBD1 (6 bases). V lost 1 base, J lost 4 bases, and 17 bases lay in between. The germline CDR1 and CDR2 sequences are SGHRS and YFSETQ. The CDR3 has 16 residues. In DNA form, the CDR3 reads TGCGCCAGCAGCTTGTTCAACGGGGGCAGAGCCTATGGCTACACCTTC. Amino acids: CASSLFNGGRAYGYTF.

The chain has TRBV5-1 and TRBJ2-2; D is possibly TRBD1 (5 bases). Germline V gene sequence: CDR1 SGHRS, CDR2 YFSETQ. V was clipped by 0 bases and J by 5 bases, with 8 bases between them. The CDR3 totals 14 residues. The CDR3 spells CASSLGTGTGELFF. The CDR3 DNA reads TGCGCCAGCAGCTTGGGCACAGGAACCGGGGAGCTGTTTTTT. The whole variable domain, filled in from reference TRBV5-1 and TRBJ2-2, reads KAGVTQTPRYLIKTRGQQVTLSCSPISGHRSVSWYQQTPGQGLQFLFEYFSETQRNKGNFPGRFSGRQFSNSRSEMNVSTLELGDSALYLCASSLGTGTGELFFGEGSRLTVL.

This clonotype was counted between two and nine times. J is TRBJ2-1 and V is TRBV28, with a possible D match to TRBD2 (5 bases). The CDR3 spans 15 residues. Trimming removed 2 bases from V and 2 bases from J, with 10 bases in between. The germline V gene encodes CDR1 MDHEN and CDR2 SYDVKM. CDR3 sequence: CASSLGRTPYNEQFF. DNA for the CDR3: TGTGCCAGCAGTTTAGGGCGGACTCCCTACAATGAGCAGTTCTTC.

This clonotype came up many times. The rearrangement joins TRBV4-3 to TRBJ2-1; 11 bases are shared with TRBD2. CDR3 size: 19 residues. V dropped 1 base and J dropped 3; count of bases not matched to a gene: 11. Germline-derived CDR1 and CDR2 are LGHNA and YSLEER. The CDR3 spells CASSQGQGLAESYYNEQFF. The CDR3 region has the DNA TGCGCCAGCAGCCAAGGTCAGGGACTAGCGGAGAGCTACTACAATGAGCAGTTCTTC.

This clonotype occurred many times. This chain links TRBV7-2 with TRBJ2-2, with D possibly TRBD1 on 6 matching bases. Trimming stripped 2 bases from V and 2 bases from J, with 12 bases between. CDR3 length: 16 amino acids. Germline CDR1 is SGHTA and CDR2 is FQGNSA. This CDR3 reads CASSLNGQPNTGELFF. The CDR3 DNA reads as TGTGCCAGCAGCTTAAATGGACAGCCCAACACCGGGGAGCTGTTTTTT.

There are many counts of this clonotype. The chain recombines TRBV7-9 with TRBJ1-2, with D possibly TRBD1 on 5 matching bases. The length of the CDR3 is 13 residues. Germline CDR1 and CDR2: SEHNR and FQNEAQ (reference sequence). V lost 6 bases to trimming and J lost 4 bases, with 12 bases between them. CDR3 nucleotides: TGTGCCAGCAGAGAACAGGAACCCTATGGCTACACCTTC. Translation: CASREQEPYGYTF.

Turning to this clonotype: The junction departs from the called germline gene at one end, perhaps through a read error. V and J are TRBV4-2 and TRBJ2-7, with 10 bases that match TRBD1. The CDR3 contains 12 residues. CDR1 and CDR2 from the germline V gene are LGHNA and YNFKEQ. CDR3 sequence reads: CASSHLRDRGVF. The DNA for the CDR3 is TGTGCCAGCAGCCACCTCCGGGACAGGGGAGTATTC.

This clonotype was seen many times. J is TRBJ2-7 and V is TRBV29-1; 8 nucleotides match TRBD1. V lost 6 bases to trimming and J lost 5 bases; unmatched junction nucleotides: 12. This CDR3 is 14 amino acids long. Germline lookup yields CDR1 SQVTM and CDR2 ANQGSEA. This CDR3 is CSVCDRGGRNEQYF. DNA of the CDR3: TGCAGCGTCTGTGACAGGGGAGGTCGAAACGAGCAGTACTTC.

This clonotype was counted many times. The rearrangement links TRBV9 to TRBJ2-1; D uncertain. Trimming cost V 4 bases and J 9 bases, with 14 bases left between them. CDR1 is SGDLS, CDR2 YYNGEE, per germline. The CDR3 is made up of 13 amino acids. DNA for the CDR3: TGTGCCAGCAGCCTCGGGCCCTGGGGTGAGCAGTTCTTC. This gives the protein CASSLGPWGEQFF.

In this sample, this clonotype turned up many times. CDR3: CSARDATPHEQYF. CDR3 nucleotide sequence: TGCAGTGCTAGAGATGCAACACCCCACGAGCAGTACTTC. The rearrangement joins TRBV20-1 to TRBJ2-7; D is undetermined. The V end was cut by 0 bases, the J end by 5 bases, with 11 bases between. The CDR3 contains 13 residues. Germline CDR1 and CDR2: DFQATT and SNEGSKA (reference sequence).

This clonotype has only a few counts. V gene TRBV7-2 combines with J gene TRBJ2-1, with D possibly being TRBD2 (5 bases). This CDR3 is 17 amino acids long. CDR1 and CDR2 (germline): SGHTA, FQGNSA. V was cut by 5 bases and J by 4 bases, with 21 bases left in between. The CDR3 coding sequence is TGTGCCAGCAGCCCCTTATCCTGGGGAGCGACATACAATGAGCAGTTCTTC. Protein: CASSPLSWGATYNEQFF.

This clonotype was picked up many times. The chain employs TRBV5-1 and TRBJ2-7; 9 nucleotides agree with TRBD1. Germline CDR1 is SGHRS and CDR2 is YFSETQ. This CDR3 is built from 16 residues. The J segment lost 4 bases and the V segment lost 2 bases, leaving 10 bases of the junction unmatched. The CDR3 DNA reads TGCGCCAGCAGCTTCTTGCCGGGACAGGGAACATACGAGCAGTACTTC. Translation gives CASSFLPGQGTYEQYF. Full variable domain (missing parts from reference TRBV5-1 and TRBJ2-7): KAGVTQTPRYLIKTRGQQVTLSCSPISGHRSVSWYQQTPGQGLQFLFEYFSETQRNKGNFPGRFSGRQFSNSRSEMNVSTLELGDSALYLCASSFLPGQGTYEQYFGPGTRLTVT.

As regards this clonotype: A much larger clone lies one base from this, so it may be a read error. This rearrangement joins TRBV12-3 or TRBV12-4 to TRBJ2-7; possibly TRBD1 or TRBD2 for D (5 bases each). The CDR3 has 14 residues. This CDR3 reads CARSFGDGSYEQYF. DNA for the CDR3: TGTGCCAGGAGTTTTGGGGACGGCTCCTACGAGCAGTACTTC.

The chain links TRBV12-3 or TRBV12-4 to TRBJ1-5; D uncertain. The length of the CDR3 is 14 residues. V was clipped by 1 base and J by 6 bases, with 10 bases between them. CDR3 loop: CASSLVAWRQPQHF. The DNA of the CDR3 is TGTGCCAGCAGTTTAGTGGCGTGGCGTCAGCCCCAGCATTTT.

This clonotype was seen only a few times. The rearrangement uses TRBV6-1 and TRBJ2-5; TRBD2 matches at 13 bases. V was clipped by 6 bases and J by 4 bases; unmatched bases: 17. Germline V gene data show CDR1 as MNHNS and CDR2 as SASEGT. The CDR3 loop spans 19 amino acids. The CDR3 bases are TGTGCCAGCAGAGAGGGGTCGACTAGCGGGAGGTCCGATCTAGAGACCCAGTACTTC. It yields the protein CASREGSTSGRSDLETQYF.

This clonotype came up a few times. The chain's CDR3 is CASSFSGHGYTF. In DNA, the CDR3 is TGTGCCAGCAGCTTCTCGGGCCATGGCTACACCTTC. The chain carries TRBV5-6 and TRBJ1-2; D is undetermined. Germline CDR1 is SGHDT and CDR2 is YYEEEE. V was pared by 2 bases and J by 6 bases, with 8 bases between. The CDR3 sequence is 12 residues long.

This clonotype has ten or more counts. This chain joins TRBV20-1 and TRBJ2-1; 7 bases are shared with TRBD2. Germline assignment: CDR1 DFQATT and CDR2 SNEGSKA (reference sequence). V trimming: 7 bases; J trimming: 12 bases; junction bases outside the gene matches: 9. This CDR3 has 11 residues. CDR3 sequence reads: CSGHREVGQFF. The CDR3 nucleotides are TGCAGTGGCCACCGGGAGGTGGGGCAGTTCTTC.